This T cell receptor (beta chain) was sequenced during a study of Ad26.COV2.S vaccination and SARS-CoV-2 variants. For the study at large: The Ad26.COV2.S arm of the COV1001 trial was where the donor was placed. Once, or twice with 56 days between doses, Ad26.COV2.S was given intramuscularly.

From germline, CDR1 is ENHRY and CDR2 SYGVKD. V lost 5 bases and J lost 0, with 8 bases in between. CDR3 length equals 13 residues. Clones were sequenced by immunoSEQ multiplex PCR, and TCRdb holds only the in-frame ones, with some missing. The data hold more than 300,000 clones, with around four fifths observed a single time. With regard to this clone: Its antigen is not identified.

As for treatment: some 20 received Ad26.COV2.S at low or high dose, single or two shots; 5 received placebo; per-sample allocation not given. Following the first vaccine or placebo injection, samples were taken on day 63. Study-level points and caveats: It is possible that the TCR breadth and depth analyses underestimated the total T cell responses.

The receptor comes from a person between 18 and 65 years old who received the Ad26.COV2.S COVID-19 vaccine or a placebo. The gene calls are TRBV10-3 and TRBJ2-7; TRBD2 is a possible D gene (6 bases). The starting material was peripheral blood, obtained in a trial of Ad26.COV2.S vaccine versus placebo. CDR3 amino acids: CAISRDSSYEQYF. The CDR3 coding sequence is TGTGCCATCAGTCGGGACTCCTCCTACGAGCAGTACTTC.